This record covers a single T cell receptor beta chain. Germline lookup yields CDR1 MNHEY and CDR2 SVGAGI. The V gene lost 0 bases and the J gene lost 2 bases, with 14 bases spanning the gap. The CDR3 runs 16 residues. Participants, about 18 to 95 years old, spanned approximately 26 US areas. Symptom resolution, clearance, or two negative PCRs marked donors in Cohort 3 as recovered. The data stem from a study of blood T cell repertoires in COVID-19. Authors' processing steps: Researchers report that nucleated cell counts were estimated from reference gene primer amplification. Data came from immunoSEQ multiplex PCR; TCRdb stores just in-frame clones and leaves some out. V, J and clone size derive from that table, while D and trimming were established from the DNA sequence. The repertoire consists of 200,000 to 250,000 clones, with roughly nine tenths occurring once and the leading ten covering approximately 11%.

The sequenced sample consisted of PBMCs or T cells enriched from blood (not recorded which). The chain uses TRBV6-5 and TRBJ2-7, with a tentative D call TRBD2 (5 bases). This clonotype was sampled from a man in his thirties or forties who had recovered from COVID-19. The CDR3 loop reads CASSYSRGPGTYEQYF. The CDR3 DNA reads TGTGCCAGCAGTTACTCGAGAGGGCCCGGAACCTACGAGCAGTACTTC.